Below are 25 T cell receptor beta chains sequenced from a single sample in a study of blood T cell repertoires in COVID-19. TCRdb's copy holds only in-frame clones and misses some; the assay was immunoSEQ multiplex PCR. The profile shows around 100,000 clones, about 74% of them singletons. The sample was peripheral blood. All receptors come from a man between 65 and 80 years old with COVID-19, enrolled during active disease.

J is TRBJ2-7 and V is TRBV28; D not certain. In germline, CDR1 is MDHEN, CDR2 SYDVKM. This CDR3 contains 11 residues. Between the trimmed V and J ends, which lost 6 bases and 5 bases, there was a span of 8 bases. CDR3 sequence (DNA): TGTGCCAGCAGCCTAGTAGACGAGCAGTACTTC. Residues: CASSLVDEQYF.

Here the CDR3 DNA reads TGTGCCAGCCGAGGAGCGGGGGGAAACACCGGGGAGCTGTTTTTT. Its protein product is CASRGAGGNTGELFF. V is TRBV28 and J is TRBJ2-2; the match to TRBD2 covers 9 bases. The CDR3 runs 15 residues. The germline CDR1 and CDR2 sequences are MDHEN and SYDVKM. J lost 2 bases, V lost 8 bases, and 6 bases had no gene match.

This chain uses TRBV3-1 (or the pseudogene TRBV3-2) with TRBJ2-1; 9 nucleotides align to TRBD2. Unmatched junction bases numbered 4, after V lost 8 bases and J lost 2 bases. The germline V gene encodes CDR1 LGHDT and CDR2 YNNKEL (reference sequence). This CDR3 has 14 amino acids. DNA for the CDR3: TGTGCCAGCCGAGCGGGAGGTACCTACAATGAGCAGTTCTTC. This gives the protein CASRAGGTYNEQFF.

V gene TRBV10-1 combines with J gene TRBJ2-2; TRBD1 matches 9 bases. CDR3 length: 15 amino acids. Germline trimming cut 2 bases from V and 4 bases from J; bases unmatched to any gene: 2. Germline V gene lookup returns CDR1 WNHNN and CDR2 SYGVQD (reference sequence). The DNA for the CDR3 is TGCGCCAGCAGTGAGGGACAGGGGTCCACCGGGGAGCTGTTTTTT. This translates into CASSEGQGSTGELFF.

This chain links TRBV19 with TRBJ2-7; TRBD1 agrees at 7 bases. The CDR3 consists of 15 residues. V lost 2 bases and J lost 1; bases outside the gene matches: 5. Germline-derived CDR1 and CDR2 are LNHDA and SQIVND (reference sequence). CDR3 region: CASSISQDRSYEQYF. Written as DNA, the CDR3 is TGTGCCAGTAGTATAAGCCAGGACAGGTCCTACGAGCAGTACTTC.

The chain employs TRBV29-1 and TRBJ2-7, with D possibly TRBD2 on 6 matching bases. This CDR3 comprises 14 residues. In germline, CDR1 is SQVTM, CDR2 ANQGSEA. V was cut by 7 bases and J by 1 base, with 17 bases left in between. In DNA, the CDR3 is TGCAGCGCCTCGAGGAGCGGGCTTTCCTACGAGCAGTACTTC. Protein sequence: CSASRSGLSYEQYF.

The chain has TRBV6-2 or TRBV6-3 and TRBJ2-7, with 9 positions matching TRBD2. V shed 2 bases and J 4 bases; nucleotides not matched to a gene: 9. The germline V gene encodes CDR1 MNHEY and CDR2 SVGEGT. This CDR3 has 16 amino acids. CDR3 nucleotides: TGTGCCAGCAGTTACGGGCGCGGGAGGGCCTCATACGAGCAGTACTTC. Protein: CASSYGRGRASYEQYF.

V usage is TRBV6-4 and J usage is TRBJ1-5, with 9 bases matching TRBD1. The CDR3 consists of 15 residues. The V and J ends lost 4 bases and 7 bases, in that order; junction bases with no gene match: 8. Germline CDR1 MRHNA, CDR2 SNTAGT. CDR3 bases: TGTGCCAGCAGTGGTGGGACAGGGTTCAACCAGCCCCAGCATTTT. It codes for CASSGGTGFNQPQHF.

The V and J genes are TRBV19 and TRBJ1-1; 11 positions agree with TRBD1. With 5 bases clipped from V and 5 bases from J, the junction kept 4 bases outside the gene matches. CDR1 is LNHDA and CDR2 is SQIVND in the germline V gene (reference sequence). CDR3 size: 14 residues. Written as DNA, the CDR3 is TGTGCCAGTAGTCCTTGGGACAGGGGGACTGAAGCTTTCTTT. Translated: CASSPWDRGTEAFF.

This chain uses TRBV4-1 with TRBJ2-2, with 9 positions matching TRBD2. The V gene's germline CDR1 is MGHRA and CDR2 YSYEKL. This CDR3 contains 15 residues. V lost 3 bases and J lost 4; bases outside the gene matches: 3. DNA for the CDR3: TGCGCCAGCAGCCAGGTAGCGGGAGTCACCGGGGAGCTGTTTTTT. Its protein product is CASSQVAGVTGELFF.

The chain has TRBV24-1 and TRBJ2-7, with 13 bases that match TRBD2. V gave up 4 bases and J gave up 3 bases; unmatched junction bases: 5. The CDR3 totals 16 residues. Germline values: CDR1 KGHDR, CDR2 SFDVKD. CDR3 bases: TGTGCCACCAGTGACGGCGGACTAGCGGGAGACTACGAGCAGTACTTC. Translating gives CATSDGGLAGDYEQYF.

V gene TRBV7-2 combines with J gene TRBJ1-2, with D unresolved. The V end lost 4 bases, the J end lost 7 bases, and 7 bases lay between the germline ends. Germline V gene data show CDR1 as SGHTA and CDR2 as FQGNSA. The CDR3 loop spans 11 amino acids. The CDR3 protein is CASSSYGGYTF. The CDR3 bases are TGTGCCAGCAGCTCCTACGGTGGCTACACCTTC.

This clone was detected many times. This sequence joins TRBV5-8 and TRBJ2-7; D call uncertain. Germline CDR1 SGHTS, CDR2 YDEGEE. The CDR3 totals 12 residues. Trimming pared 2 bases from V and 3 bases from J, leaving 6 bases between. The CDR3 sequence: CASSLTDYEQYF. The CDR3 DNA sequence: TGTGCCAGCAGCTTAACAGACTACGAGCAGTACTTC.

This clone has a handful of counts. CDR3 region: CAISETPNQPQHF. The CDR3, as DNA: TGTGCCATCAGTGAAACACCCAATCAGCCCCAGCATTTT. The J gene is TRBJ1-5, the V gene TRBV10-3; D not certain. CDR3 size: 13 residues. The V gene's germline CDR1 is ENHRY and CDR2 SYGVKD. V was clipped by 3 bases and J by 3 bases, with 6 bases between them.

The chain is built from TRBV24-1 and TRBJ2-7; 10 bases match TRBD2. V shed 4 bases, J shed 6 bases, and the junction held 8 bases outside the gene matches. The CDR3 totals 15 residues. Germline loops: CDR1 KGHDR, CDR2 SFDVKD. The CDR3 protein is CATSDSRTSGSEQYF. The CDR3 nucleotides read TGTGCCACCAGTGACTCGAGGACTAGCGGTTCCGAGCAGTACTTC.

V gene TRBV4-1 combines with J gene TRBJ1-1, with D uncertain. The CDR3 contains 15 residues. The V and J ends lost 0 bases and 2 bases respectively, with 10 bases between them. The germline CDR1 and CDR2 sequences are MGHRA and YSYEKL. The CDR3 DNA reads as TGCGCCAGCAGCCAAGATGGCCAGATAAACACTGAAGCTTTCTTT. As protein: CASSQDGQINTEAFF.

The chain links TRBV12-5 to TRBJ2-3, with 7 bases identical to TRBD1. Germline loops: CDR1 LGHNT, CDR2 FRNRAP. This CDR3 is built from 18 residues. The ends lost 2 bases at V and 6 bases at J; junction bases unmatched: 17. Here the CDR3 reads CASGLPKDRNLLPDTQYF. The CDR3 coding sequence is TGTGCTAGTGGTTTGCCCAAGGACAGGAACTTACTCCCGGATACGCAGTATTTT.

This clone was observed a handful of times. V usage is TRBV5-6 and J usage is TRBJ2-1; unclear D gene. Germline V CDR1 and CDR2: SGHDT, YYEEEE. Trimming left V 0 bases short and J 6 bases short, with 7 bases between. The CDR3 covers 13 residues. CDR3 sequence: CASSLGVVNEQFF. The CDR3 DNA reads TGTGCCAGCAGCTTGGGCGTCGTCAATGAGCAGTTCTTC.

The V call is TRBV12-5, the J call TRBJ2-3; tentative D call: TRBD2 (5 bases). Trimming shortened V by 4 bases and J by 7 bases, and 21 bases separated the two germline ends. The CDR3 has 16 amino acids. Germline lookup yields CDR1 LGHNT and CDR2 FRNRAP. The DNA of the CDR3 is TGTGCTAGTGGTTCCTCGGACTTCCCGGGCCTTAATACGCAGTATTTT. Translation gives CASGSSDFPGLNTQYF.

The J gene is TRBJ2-5, the V gene TRBV5-1, with 10 bases matching TRBD2. The length of the CDR3 is 15 residues. CDR1 is SGHRS and CDR2 is YFSETQ in the germline V gene. V dropped 4 bases and J dropped 5; count of bases not matched to a gene: 8. The CDR3 region is CASSRLAGVSETQYF. The CDR3 DNA sequence: TGCGCCAGCAGCCGCCTAGCGGGAGTTTCCGAGACCCAGTACTTC.

This clone was seen once. The chain recombines TRBV6-1 with TRBJ2-3, with 14 bases fitting TRBD2. The germline V gene encodes CDR1 MNHNS and CDR2 SASEGT. The J segment lost 2 bases and the V segment lost 3 bases, leaving 10 bases of the junction unmatched. The CDR3 runs 19 residues. The CDR3 sequence: CASSEIGLAGGFDTDTQYF. CDR3 DNA sequence: TGTGCCAGCAGTGAGATAGGACTAGCGGGGGGTTTTGACACAGATACGCAGTATTTT.

V usage is TRBV5-1 and J usage is TRBJ1-5, with D unresolved. The CDR3 has 14 residues. Trimming removed 3 bases from V and 3 bases from J, with 10 bases in between. Per the germline V gene, CDR1 is SGHRS and CDR2 is YFSETQ. CDR3 in DNA: TGCGCCAGCAGCTCAGAGGGCGACAATCAGCCCCAGCATTTT. Its translation: CASSSEGDNQPQHF. Looking up the rest from reference TRBV5-1 and TRBJ1-5 gives the full variable domain: KAGVTQTPRYLIKTRGQQVTLSCSPISGHRSVSWYQQTPGQGLQFLFEYFSETQRNKGNFPGRFSGRQFSNSRSEMNVSTLELGDSALYLCASSSEGDNQPQHFGDGTRLSIL.

V gene TRBV5-1 combines with J gene TRBJ2-1, with 15 positions matching TRBD2. Trimming took 2 bases from V and 2 from J; bases not matched to a gene: 2. This CDR3 region has 17 residues. From germline, CDR1 is SGHRS and CDR2 YFSETQ. The chain's CDR3 is CASSFGLAGGTYNEQFF. The DNA of the CDR3 is TGCGCCAGCAGCTTCGGACTAGCGGGAGGGACCTACAATGAGCAGTTCTTC.

This rearrangement joins TRBV7-9 to TRBJ1-4; 9 positions agree with TRBD1. Unmatched junction bases numbered 11, after V lost 5 bases and J lost 4 bases. CDR3 length: 17 amino acids. Germline V gene sequence: CDR1 SEHNR, CDR2 FQNEAQ (reference sequence). The CDR3 here is CASSIGQGFGGNEKLFF. In DNA, the CDR3 is TGTGCCAGCAGCATCGGACAGGGGTTCGGTGGTAATGAAAAACTGTTTTTT.

Here the CDR3 DNA reads TGTGCCAGCAGGCGTTACGAGCAGTACTTC. Amino acids: CASRRYEQYF. The chain couples TRBV28 to TRBJ2-7; the D is unclear. This CDR3 contains 10 residues. Germline V gene lookup returns CDR1 MDHEN and CDR2 SYDVKM. Trimming left V 6 bases short and J 4 bases short, with 4 bases between.